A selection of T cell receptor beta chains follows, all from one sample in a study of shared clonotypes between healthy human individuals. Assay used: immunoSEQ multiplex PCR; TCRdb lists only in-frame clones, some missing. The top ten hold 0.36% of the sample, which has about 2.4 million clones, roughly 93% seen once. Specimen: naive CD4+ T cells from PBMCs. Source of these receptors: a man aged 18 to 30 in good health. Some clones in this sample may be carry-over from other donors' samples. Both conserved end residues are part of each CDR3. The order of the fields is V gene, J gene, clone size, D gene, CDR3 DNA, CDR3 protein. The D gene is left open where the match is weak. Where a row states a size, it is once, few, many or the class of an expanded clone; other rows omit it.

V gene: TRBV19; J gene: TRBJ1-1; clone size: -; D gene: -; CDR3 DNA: TGTGCCAGTAGTTATTACGGGGGGGGCACTGAAGCTTTCTTT; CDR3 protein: CASSYYGGGTEAFF
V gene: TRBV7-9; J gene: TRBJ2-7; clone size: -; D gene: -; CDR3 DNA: TGTGCCAGCAGCCCTCCTTCGGGGCGGGACTACGAGCAGTACTTC; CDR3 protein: CASSPPSGRDYEQYF
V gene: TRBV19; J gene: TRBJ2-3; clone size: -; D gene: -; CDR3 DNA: TGTGCCAGTAAGAGTAGCGTACACACAGATACGCAGTATTTT; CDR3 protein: CASKSSVHTDTQYF
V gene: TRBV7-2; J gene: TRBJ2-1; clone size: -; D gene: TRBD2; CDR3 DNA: TGTGCCAGCAGCCCCCGGAGCGGGAGGGCCGAACGCAATGAGCAGTTCTTC; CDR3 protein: CASSPRSGRAERNEQFF
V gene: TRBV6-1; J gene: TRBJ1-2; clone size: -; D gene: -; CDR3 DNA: TGTGCCAGCAGTGCCAACAGGGACTATGGCTACACCTTC; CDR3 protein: CASSANRDYGYTF
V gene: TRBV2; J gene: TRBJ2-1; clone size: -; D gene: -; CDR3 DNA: TGTGCCAGCAGTGAGGGCCAACCGCTTTACAATGAGCAGTTCTTC; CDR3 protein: CASSEGQPLYNEQFF
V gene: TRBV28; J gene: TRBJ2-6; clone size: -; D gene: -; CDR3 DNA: TGTGCCAGCAGTTTAGGGCAGGGAGGAAAGTTCTCCGGGGCCAACGTCCTGACTTTC; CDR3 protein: CASSLGQGGKFSGANVLTF
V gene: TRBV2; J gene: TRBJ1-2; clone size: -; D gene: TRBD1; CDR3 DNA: TGTGCCAGCAGTGAAGCTCTCCGGGACAGCCACTATGGCTACACCTTC; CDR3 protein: CASSEALRDSHYGYTF
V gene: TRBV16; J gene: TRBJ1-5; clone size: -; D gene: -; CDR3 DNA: TGTGCCAGCAGCCAATCCCGAGATAGCAATCAGCCCCAGCATTTT; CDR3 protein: CASSQSRDSNQPQHF
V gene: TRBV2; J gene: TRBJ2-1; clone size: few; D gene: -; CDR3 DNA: TGTGCCAGCAGTGGGTACAATGAGCAGTTCTTC; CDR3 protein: CASSGYNEQFF
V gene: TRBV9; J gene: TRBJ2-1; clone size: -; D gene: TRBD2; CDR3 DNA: TGTGCCAGCAGCGTAGATGGGGGAGGGCCCTGGGATGAGCAGTTCTTC; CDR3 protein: CASSVDGGGPWDEQFF
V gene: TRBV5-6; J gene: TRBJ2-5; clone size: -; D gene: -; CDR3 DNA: TGTGCCAGCAGCTTTTTTCAGGGGGAGACCCAGTACTTC; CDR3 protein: CASSFFQGETQYF
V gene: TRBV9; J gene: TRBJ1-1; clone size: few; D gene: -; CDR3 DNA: TGTGCCAGCAGCGTAGAACAGCACACTGAAGCTTTCTTT; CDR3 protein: CASSVEQHTEAFF
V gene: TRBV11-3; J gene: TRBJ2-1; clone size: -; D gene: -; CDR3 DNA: TGTGCCAGCAGCTTAGCGGGTGGACAATACAGTCCATACAATGAGCAGTTCTTC; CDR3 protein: CASSLAGGQYSPYNEQFF
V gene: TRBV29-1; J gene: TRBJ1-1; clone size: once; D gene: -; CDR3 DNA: TGCAGCGTTGGTGGAGGGCATCCGAACACTGAAGCTTTCTTT; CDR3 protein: CSVGGGHPNTEAFF
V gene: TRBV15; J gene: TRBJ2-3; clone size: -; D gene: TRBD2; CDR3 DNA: TGTGCCACCAGCGGACGGACTAGCGGTCCCACAGATACGCAGTATTTT; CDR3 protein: CATSGRTSGPTDTQYF
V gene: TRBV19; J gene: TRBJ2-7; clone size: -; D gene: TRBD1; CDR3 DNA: TGTGCCAGTAGGGAGGACAGGGGATCCTACGAGCAGTACTTC; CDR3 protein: CASREDRGSYEQYF
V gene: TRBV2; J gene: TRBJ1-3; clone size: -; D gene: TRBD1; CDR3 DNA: TGTGCCAGCAGGGATCCAGGGGGCTCTGGAAACACCATATATTTT; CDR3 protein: CASRDPGGSGNTIYF
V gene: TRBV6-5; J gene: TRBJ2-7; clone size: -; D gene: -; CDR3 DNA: TGTGCCAGCAGTTCCTATCCCTGGGAGCAGTACTTC; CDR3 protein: CASSSYPWEQYF
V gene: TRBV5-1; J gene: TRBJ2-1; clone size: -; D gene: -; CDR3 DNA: TGCGCCAGCAGCTTGGGAGGGGGAGACAATGAGCAGTTCTTC; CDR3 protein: CASSLGGGDNEQFF
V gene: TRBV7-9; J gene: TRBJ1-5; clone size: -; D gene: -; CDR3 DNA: TGTGCCAGCAGCTCAACATCACTTACGGGACTCTTCCCCAATCAGCCCCAGCATTTT; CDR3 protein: CASSSTSLTGLFPNQPQHF
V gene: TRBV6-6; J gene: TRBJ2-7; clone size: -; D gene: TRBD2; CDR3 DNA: TGTGCCAGCAGGAAAGCGGGAACAGCCTCCTACGAGCAGTACTTC; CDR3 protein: CASRKAGTASYEQYF
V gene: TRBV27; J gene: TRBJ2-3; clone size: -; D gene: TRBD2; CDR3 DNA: TGTGCCAGCAGCCCACCGGGACTAGCGGGAGATACGCAGTATTTT; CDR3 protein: CASSPPGLAGDTQYF
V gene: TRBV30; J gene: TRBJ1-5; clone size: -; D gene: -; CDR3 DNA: TGTGCCTGGAGTGGGGGTTTAGGTCAGCCCCAGCATTTT; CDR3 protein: CAWSGGLGQPQHF
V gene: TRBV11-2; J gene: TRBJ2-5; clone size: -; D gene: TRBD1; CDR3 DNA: TGTGCCAGCAGCTTATCCCACCGACGACAGGGCCAAGAGACCCAGTACTTC; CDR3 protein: CASSLSHRRQGQETQYF
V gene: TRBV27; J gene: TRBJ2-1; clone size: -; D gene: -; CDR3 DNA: TGTGCCAGCAGTTTACCTAGCTCCTACAATGAGCAGTTCTTC; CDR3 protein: CASSLPSSYNEQFF
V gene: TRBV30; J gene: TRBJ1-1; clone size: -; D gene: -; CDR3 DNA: TGTGCCTGGAGTAAGTCGGGCAGCACTGAAGCTTTCTTT; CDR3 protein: CAWSKSGSTEAFF
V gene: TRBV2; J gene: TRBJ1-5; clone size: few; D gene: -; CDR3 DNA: TGTGCCAGCAGTGACCGAGGGCCCCAGCATTTT; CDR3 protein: CASSDRGPQHF
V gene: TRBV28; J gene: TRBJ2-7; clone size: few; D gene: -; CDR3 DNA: TGTGCCAGCAGTTCGCTCAGGCAGACCAGTTCCTACGAGCAGTACTTC; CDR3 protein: CASSSLRQTSSYEQYF
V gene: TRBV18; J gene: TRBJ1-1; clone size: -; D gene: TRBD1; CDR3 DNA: TGTGCCAGCCAGGGACAGCTGAACACTGAAGCTTTCTTT; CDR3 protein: CASQGQLNTEAFF
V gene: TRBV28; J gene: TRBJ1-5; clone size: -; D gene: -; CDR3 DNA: TGTGCCAGCAGTGGACAGTTTAATCAGCCCCAGCATTTT; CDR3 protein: CASSGQFNQPQHF
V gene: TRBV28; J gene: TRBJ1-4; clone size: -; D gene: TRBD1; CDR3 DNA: TGTGCCAGCAGTACGCCGGGACAGGTGAATGAAAAACTGTTTTTT; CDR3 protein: CASSTPGQVNEKLFF
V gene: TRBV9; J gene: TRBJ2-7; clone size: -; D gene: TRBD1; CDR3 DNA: TGTGCCAGCAGCGCTAGTGGAGACAGGGGTTACGAGCAGTACTTC; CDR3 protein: CASSASGDRGYEQYF
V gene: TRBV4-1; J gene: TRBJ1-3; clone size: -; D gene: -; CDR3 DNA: TGCGCCAGCAGCCAAGGTTTTTCCTACTGGGGGGGTCCGGGAAACACCATATATTTT; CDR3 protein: CASSQGFSYWGGPGNTIYF
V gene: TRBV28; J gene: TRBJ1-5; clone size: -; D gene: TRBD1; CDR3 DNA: TGTGCCAGCAGGGAGGGGACAGGGTTACAGCCCCAGCATTTT; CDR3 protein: CASREGTGLQPQHF
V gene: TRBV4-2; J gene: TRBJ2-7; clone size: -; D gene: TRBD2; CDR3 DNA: TGTGCCAGCAGCCGGGGCGGACTAGCGGGAGGGCCGGGAACCTACGAGCAGTACTTC; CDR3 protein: CASSRGGLAGGPGTYEQYF
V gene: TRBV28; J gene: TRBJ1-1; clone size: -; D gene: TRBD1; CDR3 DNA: TGTGTGACTTGGGACAGGAACACTGAAGCTTTCTTT; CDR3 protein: CVTWDRNTEAFF
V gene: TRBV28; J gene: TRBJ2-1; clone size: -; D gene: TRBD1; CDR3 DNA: TGTGCCAGCAGAACCGGGACAGGGGAATACAATGAGCAGTTCTTC; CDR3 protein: CASRTGTGEYNEQFF
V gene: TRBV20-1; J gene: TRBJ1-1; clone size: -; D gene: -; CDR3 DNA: TGCAGTGCTGCACGGGACCATGATGCTTTCTTT; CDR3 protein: CSAARDHDAFF
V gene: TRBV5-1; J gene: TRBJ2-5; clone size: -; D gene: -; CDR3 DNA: TGCGCCAGCATGGAGGGGGGGCCGGGTGAGACCCAGTACTTC; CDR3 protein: CASMEGGPGETQYF
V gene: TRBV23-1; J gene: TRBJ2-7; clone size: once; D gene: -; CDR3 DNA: TGCGCCAGCAGTCAATCGCCCGCTTACTACGAGCAGTACTTC; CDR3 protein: CASSQSPAYYEQYF
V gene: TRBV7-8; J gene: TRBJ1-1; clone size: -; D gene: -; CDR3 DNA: TGTGCCAGCAGCGCTGGGCTGGGGAGGGTTTCGTTAAACACTGAAGCTTTCTTT; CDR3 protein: CASSAGLGRVSLNTEAFF
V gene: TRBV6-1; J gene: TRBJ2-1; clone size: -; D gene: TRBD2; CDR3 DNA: TGTGCCAGCAGTGGGCTAGCGGGAGGGGGTAATGAGCAGTTCTTC; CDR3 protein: CASSGLAGGGNEQFF
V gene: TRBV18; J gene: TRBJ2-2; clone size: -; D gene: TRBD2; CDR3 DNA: TGTGCCAGCTCACCATATGGCGGGAGCCTCGGGGAGCTGTTTTTT; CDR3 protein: CASSPYGGSLGELFF
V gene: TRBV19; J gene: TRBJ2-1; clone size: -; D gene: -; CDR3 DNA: TGTGCCAGTAGTATGAGTCCCCCGTCGTTTGGCCATAGCTCCTACAATGAGCAGTTCTTC; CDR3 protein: CASSMSPPSFGHSSYNEQFF
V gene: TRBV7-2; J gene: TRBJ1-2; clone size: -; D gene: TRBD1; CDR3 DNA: TGTGCCAGCAGCGAGACAGGGTCCTGGGGCTACACCTTC; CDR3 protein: CASSETGSWGYTF
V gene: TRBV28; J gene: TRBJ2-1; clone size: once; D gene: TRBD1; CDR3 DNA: TGTGCCAGCACCCAACCCGGGACAGGAACCAGGGAGCAGTTCTTC; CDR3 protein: CASTQPGTGTREQFF
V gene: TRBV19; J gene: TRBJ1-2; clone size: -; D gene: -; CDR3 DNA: TGTGCCAGTAGTATTCGGGGGGGCGACGGCGGTGGCTACACCTTC; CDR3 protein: CASSIRGGDGGGYTF
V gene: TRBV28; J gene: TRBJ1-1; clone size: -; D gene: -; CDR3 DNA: TGTGCCAGCAGTAGTAACACTGAAGCTTTCTTT; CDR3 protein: CASSSNTEAFF
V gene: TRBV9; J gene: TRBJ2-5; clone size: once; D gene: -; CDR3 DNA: TGTGCCAGCAGCGTAGCGCAGGGAAAAGAGACCCAGTACTTC; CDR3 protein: CASSVAQGKETQYF
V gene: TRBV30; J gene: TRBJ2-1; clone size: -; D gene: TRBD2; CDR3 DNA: TGTGCCTGGAGTGCAGCGGGAGGCTCTATCAATGAGCAGTTCTTC; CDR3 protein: CAWSAAGGSINEQFF
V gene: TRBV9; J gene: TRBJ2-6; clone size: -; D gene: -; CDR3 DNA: TGTGCCAGCACTAACGGGGCCGGCCACTCTGGGGCCAACGTCCTGACTTTC; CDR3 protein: CASTNGAGHSGANVLTF
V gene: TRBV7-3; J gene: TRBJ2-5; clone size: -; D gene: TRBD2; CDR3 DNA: TGTGCCAGCAGCTTAAATCCAGCGGGAGGGCCCGAGACCCAGTACTTC; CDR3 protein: CASSLNPAGGPETQYF
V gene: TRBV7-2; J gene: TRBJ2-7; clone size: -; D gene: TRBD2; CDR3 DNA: TGTGCCAGCAGCGCCATAGCGGGAGTCTCCTACGAGCAGTACTTC; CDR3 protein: CASSAIAGVSYEQYF
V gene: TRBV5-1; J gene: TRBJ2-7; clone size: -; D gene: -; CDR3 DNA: TGCGCCAGCAGCCTTACTGGGGCGGAGTACGAGCAGTACTTC; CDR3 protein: CASSLTGAEYEQYF